Here is one T cell receptor beta chain with its context. Authors' analysis steps: How many nucleated cells were present was estimated from reference gene primer amplification. Using immunoSEQ multiplex PCR, the repertoire was profiled, and TCRdb retains in-frame clones only, with some absent. V and J calls and clone size are as listed in that table; D and trimming were resolved from the DNA. The sample lists fewer than 300,000 clones, 84% seen once, with over 1.3% in the top ten. Enrolment of Seattle patients took place during active infection, and they were followed longitudinally. This sample is drawn from a study of blood T cell repertoires in COVID-19. Looking at the study overall: Some COVID-19 samples were acute and others convalescent; all came from the United States, Italy and Spain. In each case, the material was cDNA or gDNA derived from T cells, B-cell-depleted T cells, or PBMCs.

The CDR3 loop spans 15 amino acids. Germline assignment: CDR1 MDHEN and CDR2 SYDVKM. V lost 5 bases and J lost 9; bases outside the gene matches: 10. J is TRBJ2-5 and V is TRBV28; 12 bases line up with TRBD2. The sequencing sample was made of peripheral blood. The TCR comes from a human donor with COVID-19, enrolled during active disease. The donor label of this sample is uncertain. CDR3 in DNA: TGTGCCAGCAGTCCCCTAGCGGGGGGGGCAGGGGCCCAGTACTTC. This codes for CASSPLAGGAGAQYF.